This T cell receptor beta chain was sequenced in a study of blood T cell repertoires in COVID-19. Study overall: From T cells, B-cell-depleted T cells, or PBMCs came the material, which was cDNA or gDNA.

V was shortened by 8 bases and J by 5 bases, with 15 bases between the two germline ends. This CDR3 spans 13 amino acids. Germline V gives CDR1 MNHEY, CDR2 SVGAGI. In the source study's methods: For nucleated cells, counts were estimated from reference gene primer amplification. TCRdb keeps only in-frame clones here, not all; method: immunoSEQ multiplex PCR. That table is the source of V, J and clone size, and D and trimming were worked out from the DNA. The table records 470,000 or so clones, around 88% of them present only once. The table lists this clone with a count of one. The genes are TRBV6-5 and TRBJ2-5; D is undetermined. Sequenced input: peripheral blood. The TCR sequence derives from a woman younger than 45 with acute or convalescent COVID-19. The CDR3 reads CASLALGSETQYF. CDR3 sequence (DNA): TGTGCCAGCTTAGCTCTGGGTTCCGAGACCCAGTACTTC.